The subject of this entry is one T cell receptor beta chain. Its antigen remains unidentified. This beta chain came through as a stray read in a library set up for alpha chains, and its size says little. Described time point: sample taken at primary tumor resection. Each CDR3 protein is one row after TCRdb ran MiXCR on the 5' RACE reads. The sample includes roughly 18,000 distinct CDR3 sequences, 5% to 6% of them seen just once. This record comes from a study of spatial heterogeneity in lung cancer. Across the whole study: For the average unique TCR and UMI combination, more than nine occurrences appeared in raw reads. Findings and caveats of the study: How many expanded intratumoral alpha and beta TCRs were present tracked the tumor mutation count, which was a count of nonsynonymous mutations.

CDR1 is MNHNS and CDR2 is SASEGT in the germline V gene. The CDR3 is 14 amino acids. V shed 4 bases, J shed 8 bases, and the junction held 6 bases outside the gene matches. The material was lung tumor tissue, obtained at surgery. This TCR came from a female donor with early-stage non-small cell lung cancer. The V and J genes are TRBV6-1 and TRBJ2-1; 9 bases line up with TRBD2. CDR3 loop: CASSVSSGVHEQFF. The CDR3 DNA reads TGTGCCAGCAGTGTGTCTAGCGGGGTACATGAGCAGTTCTTC.